These 8 T cell receptor beta chains came from one sample sequenced in a study of vaccination effects on CD4 cells after COVID-19. The table came from immunoSEQ multiplex PCR; TCRdb's copy has only in-frame clones and leaves some out. The data show tens of thousands of clones, 66% seen once. For these receptors, no antigen is known. Using viral peptide pools, the ViraFEST assay grew out antigen-specific CD4+ T cells prior to sequencing. Once cultured for roughly ten days, the cells underwent separation to obtain CD4+ T cells. The vaccine recipients had no prior SARS-CoV-2 infection, with negative nucleocapsid antibodies. This sample comprised CD4+ T cells from PBMCs cultured with HCoV-OC43 spike peptides, obtained before COVID-19 vaccination. The subset was: HCoV-OC43 spike overlapping peptide pool stimulation. The receptor source for this set is a human donor who received a COVID-19 vaccine.

This chain uses TRBV7-9 with TRBJ2-7; a possible D gene is TRBD2 (7 bases). This CDR3 is 14 amino acids long. Germline V lookup: CDR1 SEHNR, CDR2 FQNEAQ (reference sequence). V lost 11 bases and J 2 bases, leaving 19 bases between the germline ends. The CDR3 DNA reads as TGTGCCCCCCGTGGGGGGGCGATGGCCTACGAGCAGTACTTC. Its translation is CAPRGGAMAYEQYF.

The V and J genes are TRBV3-1 (or the pseudogene TRBV3-2) and TRBJ1-5, with D unclear. V lost 0 bases to trimming and J lost 9 bases, with 9 bases between them. Germline V gives CDR1 LGHDT, CDR2 YNNKEL (reference sequence). The CDR3 consists of 13 residues. CDR3 nucleotides: TGTGCCAGCAGCCAAGATGCCCTGTTGCCCCAGCATTTT. Protein product: CASSQDALLPQHF.

The V and J genes are TRBV27 and TRBJ2-2, with 9 bases matching TRBD1. Germline CDR1 and CDR2: MNHEY and SMNVEV (reference sequence). The CDR3 is 15 residues long. J was trimmed by 6 bases and V by 6 bases; bases with no gene match: 8. The DNA for the CDR3 is TGTGCCAGCAGCGAAGGGACAGGGTCCCCCGGGGAGCTGTTTTTT. As protein: CASSEGTGSPGELFF.

The CDR3 protein is CASSPRTGGRGNTIYF. DNA for the CDR3: TGTGCCAGCAGCCCCAGGACCGGAGGTCGTGGAAACACCATATATTTT. The chain couples TRBV7-2 to TRBJ1-3; D is unresolved. The CDR3 is 16 residues long. V was clipped by 5 bases and J by 3 bases, with 17 bases between them. Looked up from germline, CDR1 is SGHTA and CDR2 is FQGNSA.

This clone was recorded only once. This rearrangement joins TRBV4-2 to TRBJ2-1; TRBD2 might be the D (5 bases). CDR3 length: 15 amino acids. Germline V gene sequence: CDR1 LGHNA, CDR2 YNFKEQ. Deletions cut 5 bases from V and 4 bases from J, with 15 bases between. CDR3 loop: CASSFEGDLYNEQFF. CDR3 sequence (DNA): TGTGCCAGCAGCTTCGAGGGAGATTTGTACAATGAGCAGTTCTTC.

The chain joins TRBV10-1 to TRBJ1-1; tentatively, D is TRBD1 (5 bases). The V gene's germline CDR1 is WNHNN and CDR2 SYGVQD (reference sequence). The CDR3 has 13 amino acids. With 6 bases removed from V and 1 base from J, the gap between germline ends came to 9 bases. The CDR3 nucleotides read TGCGCCAGCAGGGTCAGGGCGAACACTGAAGCTTTCTTT. As protein: CASRVRANTEAFF.

V is TRBV11-2 and J is TRBJ1-1; a weak D match, TRBD1 (5 bases). This CDR3 is built from 13 residues. V was cut by 2 bases and J by 4 bases, with 8 bases left in between. Germline assignment: CDR1 SGHAT and CDR2 FQNNGV. This CDR3 reads CASSLPGGTEAFF. For the CDR3, the DNA is TGTGCCAGCAGCTTACCGGGGGGCACTGAAGCTTTCTTT.

V is TRBV2 and J is TRBJ1-1, with D possibly TRBD1 on 5 matching bases. CDR1 and CDR2 from the germline V gene are SNHLY and FYNNEI. The CDR3 is 14 residues long. The ends were cut back, 6 bases at V and 1 base at J, with 12 bases in the middle. As DNA, the CDR3 is TGTGCCAGCAGGGCCATGGGGGGGAACACTGAAGCTTTCTTT. It codes for CASRAMGGNTEAFF.